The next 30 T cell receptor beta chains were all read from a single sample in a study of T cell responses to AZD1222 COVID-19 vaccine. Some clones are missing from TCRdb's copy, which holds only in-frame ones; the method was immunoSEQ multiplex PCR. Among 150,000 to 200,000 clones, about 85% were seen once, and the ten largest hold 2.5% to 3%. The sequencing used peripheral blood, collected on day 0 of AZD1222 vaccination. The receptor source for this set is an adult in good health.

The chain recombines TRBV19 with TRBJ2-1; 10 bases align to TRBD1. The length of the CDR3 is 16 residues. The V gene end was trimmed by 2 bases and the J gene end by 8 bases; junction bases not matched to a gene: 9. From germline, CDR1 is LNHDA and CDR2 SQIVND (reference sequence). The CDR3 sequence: CASSISGTGAIDEQFF. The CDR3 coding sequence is TGTGCCAGTAGTATATCCGGGACAGGGGCAATCGATGAGCAGTTCTTC.

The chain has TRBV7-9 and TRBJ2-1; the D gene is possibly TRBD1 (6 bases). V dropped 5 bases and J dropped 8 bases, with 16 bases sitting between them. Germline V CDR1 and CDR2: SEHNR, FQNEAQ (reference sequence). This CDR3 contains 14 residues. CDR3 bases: TGTGCCAGCAGCACACTACAGGGTCGAGATGAGCAGTTCTTC. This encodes CASSTLQGRDEQFF.

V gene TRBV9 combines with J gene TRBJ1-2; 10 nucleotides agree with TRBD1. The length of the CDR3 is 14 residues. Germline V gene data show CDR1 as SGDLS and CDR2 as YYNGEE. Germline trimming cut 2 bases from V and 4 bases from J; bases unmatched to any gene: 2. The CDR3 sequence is CASSVTGGFYGYTF. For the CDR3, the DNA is TGTGCCAGCAGCGTGACAGGGGGCTTCTATGGCTACACCTTC.

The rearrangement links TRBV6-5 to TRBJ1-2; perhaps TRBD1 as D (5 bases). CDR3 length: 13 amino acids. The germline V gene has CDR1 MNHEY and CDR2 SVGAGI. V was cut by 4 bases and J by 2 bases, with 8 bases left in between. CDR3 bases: TGTGCCAGCAGTTCTGCAGGGAACTATGGCTACACCTTC. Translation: CASSSAGNYGYTF.

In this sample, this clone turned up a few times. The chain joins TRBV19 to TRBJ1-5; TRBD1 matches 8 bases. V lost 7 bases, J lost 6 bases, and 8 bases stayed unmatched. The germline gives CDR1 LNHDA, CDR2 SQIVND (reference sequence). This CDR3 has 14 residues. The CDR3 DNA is TGTGCCAGTACCTTTGCAGGGGGCGGTCAGCCCCAGCATTTT. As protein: CASTFAGGGQPQHF.

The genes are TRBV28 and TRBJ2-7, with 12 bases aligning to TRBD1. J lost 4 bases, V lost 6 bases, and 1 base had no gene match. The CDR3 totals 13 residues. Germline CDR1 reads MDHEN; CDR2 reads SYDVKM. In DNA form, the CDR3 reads TGTGCCAGCAGGGGACAGGGGGCTTACGAGCAGTACTTC. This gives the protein CASRGQGAYEQYF.

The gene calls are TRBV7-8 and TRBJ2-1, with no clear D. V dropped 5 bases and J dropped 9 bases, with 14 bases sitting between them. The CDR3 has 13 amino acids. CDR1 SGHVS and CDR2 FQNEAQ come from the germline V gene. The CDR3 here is CASSLGKISEQFF. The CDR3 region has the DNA TGTGCCAGCAGCCTGGGGAAGATCAGTGAGCAGTTCTTC. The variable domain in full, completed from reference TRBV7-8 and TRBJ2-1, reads GAGVSQSPRYKVAKRGQDVALRCDPISGHVSLFWYQQALGQGPEFLTYFQNEAQLDKSGLPSDRFFAERPEGSVSTLKIQRTQQEDSAVYLCASSLGKISEQFFGPGTRLTVL.

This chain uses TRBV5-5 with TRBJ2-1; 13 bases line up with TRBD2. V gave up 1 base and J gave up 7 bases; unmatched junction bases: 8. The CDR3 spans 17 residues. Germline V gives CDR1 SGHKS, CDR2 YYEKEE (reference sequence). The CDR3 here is CASSLSKGLAGANEQFF. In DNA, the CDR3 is TGTGCCAGCAGCTTGTCGAAAGGACTAGCGGGAGCGAATGAGCAGTTCTTC.

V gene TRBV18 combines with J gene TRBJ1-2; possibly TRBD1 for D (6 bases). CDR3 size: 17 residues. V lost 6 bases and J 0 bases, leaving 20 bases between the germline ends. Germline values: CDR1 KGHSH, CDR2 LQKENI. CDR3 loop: CASSSLDSVLANYGYTF. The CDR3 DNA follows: TGTGCCAGCTCTTCATTGGACAGCGTCCTCGCTAACTATGGCTACACCTTC.

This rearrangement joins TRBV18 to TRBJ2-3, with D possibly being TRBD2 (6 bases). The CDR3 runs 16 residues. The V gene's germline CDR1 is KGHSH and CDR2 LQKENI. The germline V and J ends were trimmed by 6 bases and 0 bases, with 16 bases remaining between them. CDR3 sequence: CASSPTLATSTDTQYF. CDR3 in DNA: TGTGCCAGCTCCCCTACCCTAGCGACTAGCACAGATACGCAGTATTTT.

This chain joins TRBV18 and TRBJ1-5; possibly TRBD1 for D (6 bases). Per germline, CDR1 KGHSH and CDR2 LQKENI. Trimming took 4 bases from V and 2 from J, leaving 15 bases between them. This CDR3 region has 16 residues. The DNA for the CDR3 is TGTGCCAGCTCACTTCGACGAGGGGGTGGCAATCAGCCCCAGCATTTT. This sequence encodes CASSLRRGGGNQPQHF.

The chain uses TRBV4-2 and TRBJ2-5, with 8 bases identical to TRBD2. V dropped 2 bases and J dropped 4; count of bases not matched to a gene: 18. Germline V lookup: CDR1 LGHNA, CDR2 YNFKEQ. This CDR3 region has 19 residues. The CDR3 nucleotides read TGTGCCAGCAGCCAACTGCCCCTGACTAGCGTAGGAGTTCTAGAGACCCAGTACTTC. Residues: CASSQLPLTSVGVLETQYF.

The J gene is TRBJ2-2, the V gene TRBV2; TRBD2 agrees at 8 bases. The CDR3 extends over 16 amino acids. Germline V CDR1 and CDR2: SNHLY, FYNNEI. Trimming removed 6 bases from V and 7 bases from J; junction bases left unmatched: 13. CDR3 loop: CASRGAGTRRIGELFF. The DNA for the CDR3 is TGTGCCAGCAGGGGCGCCGGGACTAGGAGGATCGGGGAGCTGTTTTTT.

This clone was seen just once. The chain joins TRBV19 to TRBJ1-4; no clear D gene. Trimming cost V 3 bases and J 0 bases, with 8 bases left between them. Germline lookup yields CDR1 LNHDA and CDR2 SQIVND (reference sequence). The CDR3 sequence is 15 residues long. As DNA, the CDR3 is TGTGCCAGTAGTATCGACATTGCAACTAATGAAAAACTGTTTTTT. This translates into CASSIDIATNEKLFF.

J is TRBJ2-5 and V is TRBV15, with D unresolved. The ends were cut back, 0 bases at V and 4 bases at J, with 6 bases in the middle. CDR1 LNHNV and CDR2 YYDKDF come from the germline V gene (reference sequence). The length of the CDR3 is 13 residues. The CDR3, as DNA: TGTGCCACCAGCAGAGATATAGGAGAGACCCAGTACTTC. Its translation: CATSRDIGETQYF.

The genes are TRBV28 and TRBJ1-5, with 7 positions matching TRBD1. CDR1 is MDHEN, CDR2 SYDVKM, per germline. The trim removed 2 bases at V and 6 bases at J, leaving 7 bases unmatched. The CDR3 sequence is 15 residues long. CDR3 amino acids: CASSLLLGGLQPQHF. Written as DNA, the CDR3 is TGTGCCAGCAGTTTACTGTTAGGGGGCCTTCAGCCCCAGCATTTT.

The CDR3 loop reads CASSPTEGPNEQFF. In DNA form, the CDR3 reads TGTGCCAGCTCACCGACCGAGGGACCCAATGAGCAGTTCTTC. The rearrangement joins TRBV18 to TRBJ2-1; D is possibly TRBD1 or TRBD2 (5 bases each). Trimming took off 3 bases at V and 6 bases at J, with 12 bases between the two ends. The CDR3 has 14 residues. From germline, CDR1 is KGHSH and CDR2 LQKENI. Full variable domain (remainder filled in from reference TRBV18 and TRBJ2-1): NAGVMQNPRHLVRRRGQEARLRCSPMKGHSHVYWYRQLPEEGLKFMVYLQKENIIDESGMPKERFSAEFPKEGPSILRIQQVVRGDSAAYFCASSPTEGPNEQFFGPGTRLTVL.

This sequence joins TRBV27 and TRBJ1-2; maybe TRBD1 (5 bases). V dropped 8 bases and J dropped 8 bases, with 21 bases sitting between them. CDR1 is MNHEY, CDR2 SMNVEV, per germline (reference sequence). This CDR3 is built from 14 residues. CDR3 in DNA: TGTGCCAGCTCCCCGTGGGGCAGGGCAAAGGGCTACACCTTC. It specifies CASSPWGRAKGYTF.

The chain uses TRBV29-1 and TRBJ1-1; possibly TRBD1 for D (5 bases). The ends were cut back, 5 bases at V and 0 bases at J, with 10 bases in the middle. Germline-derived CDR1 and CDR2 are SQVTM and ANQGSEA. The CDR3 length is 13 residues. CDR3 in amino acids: CSVIPGMNTEAFF. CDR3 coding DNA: TGCAGCGTTATCCCAGGGATGAACACTGAAGCTTTCTTT.

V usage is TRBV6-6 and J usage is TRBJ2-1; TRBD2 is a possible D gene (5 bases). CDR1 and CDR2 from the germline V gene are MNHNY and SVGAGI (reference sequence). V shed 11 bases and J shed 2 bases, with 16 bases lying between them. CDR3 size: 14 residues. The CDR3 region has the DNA TGTGCCGCCGGGGTCGAGAGGCCCTACAATGAGCAGTTCTTC. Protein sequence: CAAGVERPYNEQFF.

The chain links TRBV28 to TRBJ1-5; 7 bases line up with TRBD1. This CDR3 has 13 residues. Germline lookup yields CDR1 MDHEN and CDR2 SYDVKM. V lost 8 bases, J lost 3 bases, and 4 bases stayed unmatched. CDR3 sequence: CASLGQANQPQHF. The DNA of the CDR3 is TGTGCCAGCTTAGGACAGGCCAATCAGCCCCAGCATTTT. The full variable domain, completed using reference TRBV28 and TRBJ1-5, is DVKVTQSSRYLVKRTGEKVFLECVQDMDHENMFWYRQDPGLGLRLIYFSYDVKMKEKGDIPEGYSVSREKKERFSLILESASTNQTSMYLCASLGQANQPQHFGDGTRLSIL.

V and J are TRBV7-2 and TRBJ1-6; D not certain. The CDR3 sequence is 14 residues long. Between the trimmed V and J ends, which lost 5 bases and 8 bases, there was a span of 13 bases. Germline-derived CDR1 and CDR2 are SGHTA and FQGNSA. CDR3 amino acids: CASSPRRMDSPLHF. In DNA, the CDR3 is TGTGCCAGCAGCCCCCGGAGGATGGATTCACCCCTCCACTTT.

The CDR3 protein is CASGSGGASYNSPLHF. CDR3 DNA: TGTGCCAGCGGATCAGGGGGCGCCTCCTATAATTCACCCCTCCACTTT. The rearrangement links TRBV28 to TRBJ1-6; 8 nucleotides align to TRBD1. CDR3 length equals 16 residues. Trimming at V came to 8 bases and at J to 0 bases, leaving 6 bases not matched to a gene. CDR1 and CDR2 (germline): MDHEN, SYDVKM.

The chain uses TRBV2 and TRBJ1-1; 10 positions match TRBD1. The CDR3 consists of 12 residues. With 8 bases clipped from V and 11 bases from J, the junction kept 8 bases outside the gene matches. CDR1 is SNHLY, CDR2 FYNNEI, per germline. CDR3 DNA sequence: TGTGCCAGCGGGGACAGGGGAGTTCGGGCTTTCTTT. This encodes CASGDRGVRAFF. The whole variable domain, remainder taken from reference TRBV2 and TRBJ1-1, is EPEVTQTPSHQVTQMGQEVILRCVPISNHLYFYWYRQILGQKVEFLVSFYNNEISEKSEIFDDQFSVERPDGSNFTLKIRSTKLEDSAMYFCASGDRGVRAFFGQGTRLTVV.

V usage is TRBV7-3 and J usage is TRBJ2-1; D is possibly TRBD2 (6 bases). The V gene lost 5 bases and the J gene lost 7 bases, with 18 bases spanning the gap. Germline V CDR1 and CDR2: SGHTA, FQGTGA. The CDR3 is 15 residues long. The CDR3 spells CASSPGGFLENEQFF. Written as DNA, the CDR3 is TGTGCCAGCAGCCCTGGGGGGTTCCTAGAGAATGAGCAGTTCTTC. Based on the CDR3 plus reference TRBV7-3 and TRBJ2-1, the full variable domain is GAGVSQTPSNKVTEKGKYVELRCDPISGHTALYWYRQSLGQGPEFLIYFQGTGAADDSGLPNDRFFAVRPEGSVSTLKIQRTERGDSAVYLCASSPGGFLENEQFFGPGTRLTVL.

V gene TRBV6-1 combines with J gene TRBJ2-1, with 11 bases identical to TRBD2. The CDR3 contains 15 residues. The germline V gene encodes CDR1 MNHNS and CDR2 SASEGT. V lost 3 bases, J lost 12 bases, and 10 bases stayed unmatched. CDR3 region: CASSEGLAVPSGQFF. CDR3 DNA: TGTGCCAGCAGTGAGGGACTAGCGGTACCCTCTGGGCAGTTCTTC.

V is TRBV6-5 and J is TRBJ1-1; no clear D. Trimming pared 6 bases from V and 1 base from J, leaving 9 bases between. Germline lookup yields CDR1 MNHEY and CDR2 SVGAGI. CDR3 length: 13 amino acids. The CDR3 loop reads CASRGVGNTEAFF. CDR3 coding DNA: TGTGCCAGCAGGGGAGTGGGGAACACTGAAGCTTTCTTT.

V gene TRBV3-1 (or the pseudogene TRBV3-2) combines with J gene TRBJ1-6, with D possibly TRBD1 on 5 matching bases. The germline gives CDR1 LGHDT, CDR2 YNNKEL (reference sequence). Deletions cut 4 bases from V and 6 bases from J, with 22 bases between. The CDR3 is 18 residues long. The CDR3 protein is CASSPGQGRYPLNSPLHF. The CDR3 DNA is TGTGCCAGCAGCCCCGGCCAGGGCCGATACCCGCTTAATTCACCCCTCCACTTT.

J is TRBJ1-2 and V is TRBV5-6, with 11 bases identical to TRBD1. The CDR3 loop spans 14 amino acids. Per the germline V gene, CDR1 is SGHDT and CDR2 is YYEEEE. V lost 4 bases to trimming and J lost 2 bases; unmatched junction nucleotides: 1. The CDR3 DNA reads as TGTGCCAGCAGCAGGGACAGGGGGAACTATGGCTACACCTTC. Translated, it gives CASSRDRGNYGYTF.

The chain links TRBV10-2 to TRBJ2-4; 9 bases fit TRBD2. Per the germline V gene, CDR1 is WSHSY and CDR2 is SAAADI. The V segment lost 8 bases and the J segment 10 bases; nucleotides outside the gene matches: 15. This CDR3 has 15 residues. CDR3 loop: CASGTSGSVSEIQYF. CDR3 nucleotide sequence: TGCGCCAGCGGAACTAGCGGGTCTGTATCGGAGATTCAGTACTTC.